The 29 T cell receptor beta chains listed next were all sequenced from one sample in a study of blood T cell repertoires in COVID-19. Repertoires were generated with immunoSEQ multiplex PCR, while TCRdb's copy carries only in-frame clones and drops some. The data show 100,000 to 150,000 clones, with around four fifths seen just once and roughly 2.2% held by the top ten. Sample: PBMCs or T cells enriched from blood (not recorded which). The receptors were sampled from a man aged 35 to 55 with acute COVID-19.

This clone occurred once. The chain couples TRBV2 to TRBJ1-1; D is uncertain. The germline V gene has CDR1 SNHLY and CDR2 FYNNEI. The CDR3 length is 11 residues. V dropped 8 bases and J dropped 7 bases, with 11 bases sitting between them. CDR3 loop: CASSEGLEAFF. In nucleotides, the CDR3 is TGTGCCAGCTCCGAGGGTCTTGAAGCTTTCTTT.

This clone was seen just once. The V and J genes are TRBV3-1 (or the pseudogene TRBV3-2) and TRBJ1-6, with 9 nucleotides matching TRBD1. V trimming: 6 bases; J trimming: 7 bases; junction bases outside the gene matches: 4. CDR1 and CDR2 from the germline V gene are LGHDT and YNNKEL (reference sequence). The CDR3 is made up of 14 amino acids. The CDR3 loop reads CASRGQGSNSPLHF. As DNA, the CDR3 is TGTGCCAGCAGAGGACAGGGGTCGAATTCACCCCTCCACTTT.

The chain employs TRBV11-1 and TRBJ2-2, with TRBD1 matching over 7 bases. The ends lost 11 bases at V and 1 base at J; junction bases unmatched: 10. There are 15 residues in the CDR3. CDR1 SGHAT and CDR2 FQDESV come from the germline V gene (reference sequence). Here the CDR3 DNA reads TGTGCCGTTAGAAGACAGGGTCTGAACACCGGGGAGCTGTTTTTT. It yields the protein CAVRRQGLNTGELFF.

The rearrangement joins TRBV3-1 (or the pseudogene TRBV3-2) to TRBJ1-3; possibly TRBD1 for D (6 bases). Trimming cost V 0 bases and J 1 base, with 16 bases left between them. Germline lookup yields CDR1 LGHDT and CDR2 YNNKEL (reference sequence). CDR3 size: 18 residues. In nucleotides, the CDR3 is TGTGCCAGCAGCCAAGACTACGCGGGGGGCCTGTCTGGAAACACCATATATTTT. It translates to CASSQDYAGGLSGNTIYF.

CDR3 protein: CASSQGGPGQGAGNQPQHF. CDR3 in DNA: TGTGCCAGCAGCCAAGGCGGACCGGGACAGGGGGCTGGGAATCAGCCCCAGCATTTT. The V call is TRBV14, the J call TRBJ1-5; 12 nucleotides agree with TRBD1. Trimming removed 1 base from V and 4 bases from J; junction bases left unmatched: 11. This CDR3 has 19 amino acids. The germline gives CDR1 SGHDN, CDR2 FVKESK.

The chain joins TRBV3-1 (or the pseudogene TRBV3-2) to TRBJ1-5, with D maybe TRBD1 (5 bases). The length of the CDR3 is 13 residues. The ends were cut back, 1 base at V and 6 bases at J, with 7 bases in the middle. Germline CDR1 is LGHDT and CDR2 is YNNKEL (reference sequence). The CDR3 reads CASSQGGPQPQHF. CDR3 bases: TGTGCCAGCAGCCAAGGGGGCCCTCAGCCCCAGCATTTT.

The chain couples TRBV6-5 to TRBJ2-3, with TRBD1 matching over 8 bases. The CDR3 covers 14 residues. With V trimmed by 6 bases and J by 7 bases, 9 bases remained unmatched. Germline V CDR1 and CDR2: MNHEY, SVGAGI. This chain's CDR3 is CASSPLDRANTQYF. The DNA of the CDR3 is TGTGCCAGCAGCCCCCTGGACAGGGCAAATACGCAGTATTTT.

This clone has only one observation. V and J are TRBV28 and TRBJ2-7; TRBD1 matches at 11 bases. CDR1 MDHEN and CDR2 SYDVKM come from the germline V gene. V lost 5 bases and J lost 2; bases outside the gene matches: 5. The CDR3 runs to 15 residues. CDR3 in amino acids: CASSSGTGGTYEQYF. The CDR3 nucleotides are TGTGCCAGCAGTAGTGGGACAGGGGGTACCTACGAGCAGTACTTC.

Here the CDR3 reads CASSQEWAGSGGNTIYF. Here the CDR3 DNA reads TGTGCCAGCAGCCAAGAATGGGCGGGAAGCGGTGGAAACACCATATATTTT. The J gene is TRBJ1-3, the V gene TRBV3-1 (or the pseudogene TRBV3-2); no firm D call. V was trimmed by 0 bases and J by 3 bases, leaving 15 bases between them. Germline V gene data show CDR1 as LGHDT and CDR2 as YNNKEL (reference sequence). The CDR3 has 17 amino acids.

The rearrangement joins TRBV28 to TRBJ1-6; 7 bases fit TRBD1. The V and J ends lost 6 bases and 7 bases, in that order; junction bases with no gene match: 6. Germline CDR1 MDHEN, CDR2 SYDVKM. The CDR3 has 14 residues. The CDR3 loop reads CASSRTGRNSPLHF. The DNA of the CDR3 is TGTGCCAGCAGCAGGACAGGTCGGAATTCACCCCTCCACTTT.

The J gene is TRBJ2-7, the V gene TRBV10-1; unclear D gene. V shed 3 bases and J shed 3 bases, with 6 bases lying between them. Germline V gene sequence: CDR1 WNHNN, CDR2 SYGVQD (reference sequence). This CDR3 is 12 amino acids long. The DNA for the CDR3 is TGCGCCAGCAGTGACAGTTTCTACGAGCAGTACTTC. Its translation is CASSDSFYEQYF.

The gene calls are TRBV12-3 or TRBV12-4 and TRBJ1-1; maybe TRBD1 (6 bases). V lost 8 bases to trimming and J lost 5 bases, with 15 bases between them. The CDR3 is made up of 13 amino acids. Written as DNA, the CDR3 is TGTGCCAGCGTGGGACACCCGAAGACTGAAGCTTTCTTT. This codes for CASVGHPKTEAFF.

This chain connects TRBV28 to TRBJ1-1; a possible D gene is TRBD1 (6 bases). V was pared by 5 bases and J by 6 bases, with 19 bases between. This CDR3 is built from 15 residues. Germline CDR1 MDHEN, CDR2 SYDVKM. In DNA, the CDR3 is TGTGCCAGCAGTCCCCCGGGACAAGGAAGCCCTGAAGCTTTCTTT. Its translation: CASSPPGQGSPEAFF.

The V gene is TRBV6-6, the J gene TRBJ2-1, with a tentative D call TRBD2 (6 bases). V was pared by 7 bases and J by 8 bases, with 18 bases between. The V gene's germline CDR1 is MNHNY and CDR2 SVGAGI (reference sequence). The CDR3 is made up of 14 amino acids. DNA of the CDR3: TGTGCCAGCATAGAAACGGGAGAAAGGCATGAGCAGTTCTTC. The encoded protein is CASIETGERHEQFF.

The chain recombines TRBV2 with TRBJ2-3; D possibly corresponds to TRBD1 (5 bases). In germline, CDR1 is SNHLY, CDR2 FYNNEI. With 2 bases removed from V and 11 bases from J, the gap between germline ends came to 8 bases. This CDR3 is 11 amino acids long. CDR3 in amino acids: CASSEIGVQYF. CDR3 coding DNA: TGTGCCAGCAGTGAAATAGGGGTGCAGTATTTT.

This chain links TRBV7-2 with TRBJ1-1; D is perhaps TRBD1 (5 bases). The V end lost 3 bases, the J end lost 1 base, and 9 bases lay between the germline ends. CDR3 length: 14 residues. Germline CDR1 SGHTA, CDR2 FQGNSA. The CDR3 DNA reads as TGTGCCAGCAGCTTCGTAACAGGGAACACTGAAGCTTTCTTT. Its protein is CASSFVTGNTEAFF.

The genes are TRBV7-3 and TRBJ1-3; no firm D call. The germline CDR1 and CDR2 sequences are SGHTA and FQGTGA. V lost 3 bases, J lost 2 bases, and 11 bases lay in between. The CDR3 has 15 residues. CDR3 sequence (DNA): TGTGCCAGCAGCTTGGACGGAGGGCCTGGAAACACCATATATTTT. It encodes CASSLDGGPGNTIYF.

The V call is TRBV5-1, the J call TRBJ2-7, with 8 positions matching TRBD1. Germline assignment: CDR1 SGHRS and CDR2 YFSETQ. The CDR3 totals 14 residues. After removal of 5 bases from V and 5 bases from J, the junction contained 9 bases not matched to a gene. For the CDR3, the DNA is TGCGCCAGCAGAGGACAGGGATTAGCTAACGAGCAGTACTTC. Amino acids: CASRGQGLANEQYF.

This chain joins TRBV5-1 and TRBJ2-1, with 13 nucleotides matching TRBD2. The CDR3 has 15 amino acids. Germline CDR1 SGHRS, CDR2 YFSETQ. The ends lost 4 bases at V and 7 bases at J; junction bases unmatched: 5. The CDR3 nucleotides are TGCGCCAGCAGCACCGGACTAGCGGGAGCGAATGAGCAGTTCTTC. Translation gives CASSTGLAGANEQFF. The full variable domain, rest sourced from reference TRBV5-1 and TRBJ2-1, is KAGVTQTPRYLIKTRGQQVTLSCSPISGHRSVSWYQQTPGQGLQFLFEYFSETQRNKGNFPGRFSGRQFSNSRSEMNVSTLELGDSALYLCASSTGLAGANEQFFGPGTRLTVL.

The chain links TRBV6-4 to TRBJ2-1, with 9 positions matching TRBD2. This CDR3 comprises 13 residues. The V gene end was trimmed by 9 bases and the J gene end by 4 bases; junction bases not matched to a gene: 4. CDR1 and CDR2 (germline): MRHNA, SNTAGT. The DNA for the CDR3 is TGTGCCAGTTCTAGCGGGGTTTACAATGAGCAGTTCTTC. This encodes CASSSGVYNEQFF.

This clone was detected once. This chain links TRBV5-8 with TRBJ2-7; perhaps TRBD2 as D (7 bases). This CDR3 spans 14 amino acids. Germline-derived CDR1 and CDR2 are SGHTS and YDEGEE. The ends were cut back, 0 bases at V and 7 bases at J, with 14 bases in the middle. CDR3 amino acids: CASSLAQGGGEQYF. The CDR3 coding sequence is TGTGCCAGCAGCTTGGCCCAAGGGGGAGGGGAGCAGTACTTC. Using reference TRBV5-8 and TRBJ2-7 for the parts outside the CDR3, the full variable domain is EAGVTQSPTHLIKTRGQQATLRCSPISGHTSVYWYQQALGLGLQFLLWYDEGEERNRGNFPPRFSGRQFPNYSSELNVNALELEDSALYLCASSLAQGGGEQYFGPGTRLTVT.

The chain joins TRBV6-5 to TRBJ1-4, with D unclear. V was pared by 5 bases and J by 8 bases, with 15 bases between. Germline assignment: CDR1 MNHEY and CDR2 SVGAGI. The CDR3 is made up of 14 amino acids. CDR3 loop: CASSLQAQKEKLFF. In DNA, the CDR3 is TGTGCCAGCAGTCTCCAGGCCCAGAAAGAAAAACTGTTTTTT.

This clone was detected only a few times. The genes are TRBV30 and TRBJ1-5; D may be TRBD1 (5 bases). Germline V gene sequence: CDR1 GTSNPN, CDR2 SVGIG (reference sequence). The ends were cut back, 4 bases at V and 7 bases at J, with 14 bases in the middle. The length of the CDR3 is 13 residues. CDR3 nucleotides: TGTGCCTGGACTGGGGGGGAGGGACAGCCCCAGCATTTT. The encoded protein is CAWTGGEGQPQHF.

The rearrangement links TRBV6-8 to TRBJ2-5, with D possibly matching TRBD1 (6 bases). The CDR3 consists of 14 residues. Trimming pared 4 bases from V and 6 bases from J, leaving 15 bases between. Germline V gene lookup returns CDR1 MNHGY and CDR2 SAAAGT. In DNA, the CDR3 is TGTGCCAGCAGTTCATACAGGGTTAGGAAGACCCAGTACTTC. It codes for CASSSYRVRKTQYF.

The V call is TRBV4-2, the J call TRBJ1-2; perhaps TRBD1 as D (5 bases). Germline-derived CDR1 and CDR2 are LGHNA and YNFKEQ. The CDR3 sequence is 14 residues long. V dropped 1 base and J dropped 9 bases, with 15 bases sitting between them. Here the CDR3 DNA reads TGTGCCAGCAGCCAAGTTGAACAGGAACGTAGCTACACCTTC. It translates to CASSQVEQERSYTF.

The chain has TRBV19 and TRBJ1-5, with a tentative D call TRBD1 (5 bases). Germline V lookup: CDR1 LNHDA, CDR2 SQIVND (reference sequence). V dropped 5 bases and J dropped 5 bases, with 10 bases sitting between them. This CDR3 spans 13 amino acids. CDR3 nucleotide sequence: TGTGCCAGTAGTCTTTGGGGGGATCAGCCCCAGCATTTT. It translates to CASSLWGDQPQHF.

CDR3 loop: CASSKGVGGSDTQYF. Here the CDR3 DNA reads TGTGCCAGCAGCAAAGGAGTGGGAGGCTCAGATACGCAGTATTTT. The chain recombines TRBV7-3 with TRBJ2-3; D might be TRBD2 (6 bases). Trimming left V 5 bases short and J 4 bases short, with 16 bases between. CDR1 SGHTA and CDR2 FQGTGA come from the germline V gene. The CDR3 contains 15 residues.

The CDR3 is CASSYSARGGHPQHF. The CDR3 DNA reads TGTGCCAGCAGTTACTCAGCCCGGGGAGGGCATCCCCAGCATTTT. The chain is built from TRBV6-5 and TRBJ1-5, with D uncertain. V shed 0 bases and J shed 10 bases, with 16 bases lying between them. The CDR3 runs 15 residues. CDR1 and CDR2 from the germline V gene are MNHEY and SVGAGI.

The CDR3 is CASSYGSRTDTQYF. CDR3 bases: TGTGCCAGCAGTTACGGCTCGAGGACAGATACGCAGTATTTT. The rearrangement links TRBV6-6 to TRBJ2-3; D gene uncertain. Per germline, CDR1 MNHNY and CDR2 SVGAGI (reference sequence). The CDR3 has 14 amino acids. V shed 2 bases and J shed 3 bases, with 9 bases lying between them.